This TCR beta chain comes out of a study of blood T cells in healthy people across ages. A second PCR, run for roughly 7 to 12 cycles, used a sample-barcoded 5' primer plus a J-beta primer mix. The template-switch adaptor, which had 12 random nucleotides, put a tag on each cDNA molecule. MiXCR, run by TCRdb on the 5' RACE reads, gives a single entry per CDR3 protein. Among under 1 million distinct CDR3 sequences listed, 40% to 50% were seen once. From germline, CDR1 is SNHLY and CDR2 FYNNEI. The CDR3 runs to 14 residues. The trim removed 7 bases at V and 1 base at J, leaving 4 bases unmatched. This clonotype was seen a handful of times. The antigen remains unidentified. Study-level points and caveats: Naive and antigen-experienced cells were not separated, limiting conclusive comparison. Per million T cells, TCR beta diversity dropped roughly linearly as age increased.

The chain has TRBV2 and TRBJ2-3, with 8 positions matching TRBD1. The clonotype comes from a man aged 55 to 70 in good health. Sample: blood. CDR3 coding DNA: TGTGCCAGCACTCCGGACAGGGGCACAGATACGCAGTATTTT. It specifies CASTPDRGTDTQYF.